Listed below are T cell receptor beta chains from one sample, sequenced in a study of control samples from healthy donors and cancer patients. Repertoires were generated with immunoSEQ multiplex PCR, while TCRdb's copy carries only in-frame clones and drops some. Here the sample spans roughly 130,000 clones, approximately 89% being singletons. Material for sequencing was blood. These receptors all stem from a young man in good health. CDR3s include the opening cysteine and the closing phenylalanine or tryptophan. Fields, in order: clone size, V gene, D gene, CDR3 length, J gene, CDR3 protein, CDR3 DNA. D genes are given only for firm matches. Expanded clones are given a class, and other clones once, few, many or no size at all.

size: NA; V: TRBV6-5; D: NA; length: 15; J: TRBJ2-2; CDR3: CASIPPGHNTGELFF; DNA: TGTGCCAGCATTCCTCCGGGACATAACACCGGGGAGCTGTTTTTT
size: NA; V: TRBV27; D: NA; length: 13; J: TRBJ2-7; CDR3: CASSLGRFYEQYF; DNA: TGTGCCAGCAGTTTAGGCAGGTTCTACGAGCAGTACTTC
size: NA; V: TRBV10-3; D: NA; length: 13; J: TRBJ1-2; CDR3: CAISESGGDGYTF; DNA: TGTGCCATCAGTGAATCCGGGGGAGATGGCTACACCTTC
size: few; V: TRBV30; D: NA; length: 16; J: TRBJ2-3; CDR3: CAWSVDAGTSTDTQYF; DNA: TGTGCCTGGAGTGTCGACGCGGGGACCAGCACAGATACGCAGTATTTT
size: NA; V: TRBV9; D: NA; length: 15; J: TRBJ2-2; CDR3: CASSVGGRLTGELFF; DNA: TGTGCCAGCAGCGTAGGAGGGCGGTTAACCGGGGAGCTGTTTTTT
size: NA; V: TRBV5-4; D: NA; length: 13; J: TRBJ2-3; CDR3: CASNYKGTDTQYF; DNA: TGTGCCAGCAACTATAAGGGAACCGATACGCAGTATTTT
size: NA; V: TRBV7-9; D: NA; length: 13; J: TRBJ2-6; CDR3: CASSLPVGNVLTF; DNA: TGTGCCAGCAGCTTACCGGTGGGGAACGTCCTGACTTTC
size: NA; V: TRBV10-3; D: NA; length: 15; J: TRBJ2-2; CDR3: CAISGQGMNTGELFF; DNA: TGTGCCATCAGTGGTCAGGGAATGAACACCGGGGAGCTGTTTTTT
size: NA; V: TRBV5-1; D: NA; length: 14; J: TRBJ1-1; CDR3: CASSLWGEHTEAFF; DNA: TGCGCCAGCAGCTTGTGGGGGGAACACACTGAAGCTTTCTTT
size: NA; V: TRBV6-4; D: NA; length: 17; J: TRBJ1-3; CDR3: CASSDSSPRYPGNTIYF; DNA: TGTGCCAGCAGTGACTCAAGCCCAAGGTATCCTGGAAACACCATATATTTT
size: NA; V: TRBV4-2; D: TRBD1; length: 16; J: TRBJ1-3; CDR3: CASSLRDRGHGNTIYF; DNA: TGTGCCAGCAGCCTTCGGGACAGGGGGCATGGAAACACCATATATTTT
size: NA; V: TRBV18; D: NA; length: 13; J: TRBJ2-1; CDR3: CASSSPSNNEQFF; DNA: TGTGCCAGCTCAAGTCCAAGCAACAATGAGCAGTTCTTC
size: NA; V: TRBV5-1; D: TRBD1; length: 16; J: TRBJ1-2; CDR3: CASSLGQGAVAYGYTF; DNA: TGCGCCAGCAGCTTGGGACAGGGGGCCGTCGCTTATGGCTACACCTTC
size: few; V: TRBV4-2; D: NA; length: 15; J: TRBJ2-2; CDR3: CASSQGQDHTGELFF; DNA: TGTGCCAGCAGCCAAGGACAGGACCACACCGGGGAGCTGTTTTTT
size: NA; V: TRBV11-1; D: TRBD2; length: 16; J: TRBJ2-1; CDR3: CASSLVTSGGANEQFF; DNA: TGTGCCAGCAGCTTAGTGACTAGCGGGGGGGCCAATGAGCAGTTCTTC
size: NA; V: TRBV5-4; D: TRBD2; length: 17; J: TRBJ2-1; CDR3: CASSLGVTSGADNEQFF; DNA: TGTGCCAGCAGCTTGGGGGTGACTAGCGGGGCAGACAATGAGCAGTTCTTC
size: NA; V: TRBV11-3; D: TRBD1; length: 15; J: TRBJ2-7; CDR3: CASSPRTGGYYEQYF; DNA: TGTGCCAGCAGCCCGCGGACAGGGGGCTACTACGAGCAGTACTTC